The T cell receptor (beta chain) described here comes from a study of T-cell reconstitution after alpha-beta-depleted transplantation in children. Unique molecular identifiers tagged the TCRbeta library. TCRdb re-derived calls from the PCR reads in MiXCR, one entry per CDR3 protein. The data contain about 610,000 distinct CDR3 sequences, about 10% of them singletons. There are 16 residues in the CDR3. Per the germline V gene, CDR1 is SEHNR and CDR2 is FQNEAQ (reference sequence). V was trimmed by 7 bases and J by 0 bases, leaving 15 bases between them. This clonotype was sampled from a human donor who donated a stem cell graft to a child with acute myeloid leukemia. Source: PBMCs from the stem cell graft donor, taken from the stem cell graft. The V and J genes are TRBV7-9 and TRBJ2-2; D gene uncertain. The CDR3 DNA is TGTGCCAGCACCCCCGCCTTAGCTTCGAACACCGGGGAGCTGTTTTTT. Translated: CASTPALASNTGELFF. Based on the CDR3 plus reference TRBV7-9 and TRBJ2-2, the full variable domain is DTGVSQNPRHKITKRGQNVTFRCDPISEHNRLYWYRQTLGQGPEFLTYFQNEAQLEKSRLLSDRFSAERPKGSFSTLEIQRTEQGDSAMYLCASTPALASNTGELFFGEGSRLTVL.